These 24 T cell receptor beta chains were sequenced from one sample in a study of blood T cell repertoires in COVID-19. Method: immunoSEQ multiplex PCR; TCRdb's copy keeps in-frame clones and lacks some. Seen here are around 99,000 clones, about nine tenths observed once, and the top ten hold approximately 6.8%. The sequenced sample consisted of peripheral blood. These receptors originate from a man aged 50 to 59 with active or convalescent COVID-19.

J is TRBJ2-5 and V is TRBV7-2; TRBD1 matches at 8 bases. Germline values: CDR1 SGHTA, CDR2 FQGNSA. The length of the CDR3 is 14 residues. V lost 3 bases to trimming and J lost 4 bases; unmatched junction nucleotides: 4. The CDR3 bases are TGTGCCAGCAGCTTCGACAGGGGTGGAGAGACCCAGTACTTC. It translates to CASSFDRGGETQYF.

This chain links TRBV10-1 with TRBJ2-5, with TRBD2 matching 10 bases. V shed 2 bases, J shed 5 bases, and the junction held 2 bases outside the gene matches. The CDR3 has 14 residues. Germline CDR1 is WNHNN and CDR2 is SYGVQD (reference sequence). Here the CDR3 DNA reads TGCGCCAGCAGTGAGCCGGGACTAGCGGAGACCCAGTACTTC. Encoded protein: CASSEPGLAETQYF.

The V call is TRBV3-1 (or the pseudogene TRBV3-2), the J call TRBJ2-3; D call uncertain. V was cut by 4 bases and J by 4 bases, with 9 bases left in between. Germline loops: CDR1 LGHDT, CDR2 YNNKEL (reference sequence). CDR3 size: 13 residues. The CDR3 reads CASSRAPPDTQYF. The CDR3 DNA follows: TGTGCCAGCAGCCGGGCCCCTCCAGATACGCAGTATTTT.

This chain links TRBV28 with TRBJ2-1; TRBD2 aligns across 9 bases. In germline, CDR1 is MDHEN, CDR2 SYDVKM. CDR3 length: 15 residues. Trimming removed 1 base from V and 5 bases from J; junction bases left unmatched: 3. The CDR3 here is CASSLFSGSDNEQFF. CDR3 DNA sequence: TGTGCCAGCAGTTTATTTAGCGGGAGCGACAATGAGCAGTTCTTC.

The J gene is TRBJ1-2, the V gene TRBV30; TRBD1 matches 9 bases. This CDR3 comprises 14 residues. Germline V lookup: CDR1 GTSNPN, CDR2 SVGIG (reference sequence). V gave up 1 base and J gave up 9 bases; unmatched junction bases: 9. CDR3 loop: CAWSDTGGPNSYTF. As DNA, the CDR3 is TGTGCCTGGAGTGATACAGGGGGCCCCAATAGCTACACCTTC.

The chain joins TRBV3-1 (or the pseudogene TRBV3-2) to TRBJ2-3; 9 nucleotides line up with TRBD2. V gave up 0 bases and J gave up 3 bases; unmatched junction bases: 7. CDR3 length: 17 residues. The germline V gene has CDR1 LGHDT and CDR2 YNNKEL (reference sequence). The DNA for the CDR3 is TGTGCCAGCAGCCAAGATGTGGTAGCGGGAGTGACAGATACGCAGTATTTT. Protein product: CASSQDVVAGVTDTQYF.

The chain combines TRBV6-1 with TRBJ1-1; possibly TRBD1 for D (6 bases). The V gene's germline CDR1 is MNHNS and CDR2 SASEGT. The CDR3 length is 14 residues. The ends were cut back, 3 bases at V and 1 base at J, with 9 bases in the middle. The CDR3 bases are TGTGCCAGCAGTGAGCAGGGGCGGAACACTGAAGCTTTCTTT. Translated, it gives CASSEQGRNTEAFF.

This chain links TRBV5-1 with TRBJ2-3, with TRBD2 matching 8 bases. CDR3 length equals 16 residues. Germline assignment: CDR1 SGHRS and CDR2 YFSETQ. The V segment lost 0 bases and the J segment 0 bases; nucleotides outside the gene matches: 3. CDR3 sequence reads: CASSLAASGSTDTQYF. The CDR3 region has the DNA TGCGCCAGCAGCTTGGCGGCTAGCGGGAGCACAGATACGCAGTATTTT.

The chain uses TRBV4-1 and TRBJ1-4; weak D call: TRBD1 (5 bases). CDR1 MGHRA and CDR2 YSYEKL come from the germline V gene. V was cut by 3 bases and J by 0 bases, with 8 bases left in between. The CDR3 contains 15 residues. This CDR3 reads CASSHKTATNEKLFF. As DNA, the CDR3 is TGCGCCAGCAGCCATAAGACAGCAACTAATGAAAAACTGTTTTTT.

This chain uses TRBV10-3 with TRBJ2-1; tentative D call: TRBD2 (5 bases). The germline V gene has CDR1 ENHRY and CDR2 SYGVKD. The CDR3 contains 15 residues. The V gene lost 6 bases and the J gene lost 6 bases, with 18 bases spanning the gap. Here the CDR3 DNA reads TGTGCCATCAGATTAGGTGTGGGAGTGGTCAATGAGCAGTTCTTC. The encoded protein is CAIRLGVGVVNEQFF.

CDR3 sequence: CASSVPGLYEQYF. The CDR3 nucleotides are TGTGCCAGCAGTGTACCGGGACTTTATGAGCAGTACTTC. The gene calls are TRBV28 and TRBJ2-7, with D perhaps matching TRBD2 (6 bases). This CDR3 has 13 amino acids. Germline lookup yields CDR1 MDHEN and CDR2 SYDVKM. Trimming cost V 5 bases and J 7 bases, with 15 bases left between them.

V usage is TRBV19 and J usage is TRBJ2-1, with D possibly TRBD2 on 5 matching bases. This CDR3 has 15 amino acids. Germline V CDR1 and CDR2: LNHDA, SQIVND (reference sequence). V lost 0 bases and J 2 bases, leaving 8 bases between the germline ends. The CDR3 is CASSIDGVAYNEQFF. The CDR3 DNA reads TGTGCCAGTAGTATAGACGGGGTCGCCTACAATGAGCAGTTCTTC.

This clone is a singleton in its sample. The V and J genes are TRBV19 and TRBJ2-1, with D perhaps TRBD2 (7 bases). V lost 7 bases, J lost 6 bases, and 19 bases lay in between. Germline CDR1 LNHDA, CDR2 SQIVND (reference sequence). The CDR3 length is 15 residues. CDR3 bases: TGTGCCAGTACCGAGGGGGGGAGTGGAAGCAATGAGCAGTTCTTC. This encodes CASTEGGSGSNEQFF.

V gene TRBV5-1 combines with J gene TRBJ2-3; unclear D gene. The CDR3 covers 12 residues. CDR1 and CDR2 from the germline V gene are SGHRS and YFSETQ. Trimming removed 4 bases from V and 2 bases from J, with 5 bases in between. DNA for the CDR3: TGCGCCAGCAGCGTACACACAGATACGCAGTATTTT. Amino acid sequence: CASSVHTDTQYF.

The DNA of the CDR3 is TGCGCCAGCATCCGGGAGAGAGGGGCGCAAGAGACCCAGTACTTC. Amino acids: CASIRERGAQETQYF. V and J are TRBV4-1 and TRBJ2-5; D may be TRBD2 (6 bases). CDR3 length: 15 residues. Per germline, CDR1 MGHRA and CDR2 YSYEKL. Trimming stripped 7 bases from V and 2 bases from J, with 17 bases between.

CDR3 loop: CASSGKAGGTGELFF. The CDR3 bases are TGTGCCAGTAGCGGCAAGGCTGGCGGCACCGGGGAGCTGTTTTTT. The V and J genes are TRBV19 and TRBJ2-2; D not resolved. The germline CDR1 and CDR2 sequences are LNHDA and SQIVND (reference sequence). Between the trimmed V and J ends, which lost 6 bases and 4 bases, there was a span of 15 bases. The CDR3 has 15 amino acids.

In its sample, this clone was seen a few times. The chain recombines TRBV20-1 with TRBJ2-1; D gene unclear. With 6 bases removed from V and 8 bases from J, the gap between germline ends came to 8 bases. Per the germline V gene, CDR1 is DFQATT and CDR2 is SNEGSKA (reference sequence). This CDR3 contains 10 residues. The DNA for the CDR3 is TGCAGTGCCTACGACTATGAGCAGTTCTTC. Amino acid sequence: CSAYDYEQFF.

This clone has just one count. The J gene is TRBJ1-1, the V gene TRBV5-1; 7 bases match TRBD1. Germline CDR1 is SGHRS and CDR2 is YFSETQ. The CDR3 runs to 15 residues. With V trimmed by 4 bases and J by 2 bases, 8 bases remained unmatched. CDR3 in amino acids: CASSQRTGGNTEAFF. CDR3 nucleotide sequence: TGCGCCAGCAGCCAACGGACAGGAGGAAACACTGAAGCTTTCTTT.

This clone was counted between two and nine times. The chain has TRBV28 and TRBJ1-2; a weak D match, TRBD1 (5 bases). The CDR3 covers 14 residues. The V and J ends lost 3 bases and 3 bases respectively, with 11 bases between them. Germline assignment: CDR1 MDHEN and CDR2 SYDVKM. Here the CDR3 DNA reads TGTGCCAGCAGTTTGGGCCAGGGCCACTATGGCTACACCTTC. This codes for CASSLGQGHYGYTF.

This sequence joins TRBV19 and TRBJ2-1, with TRBD2 as a possible D gene (5 bases). Germline-derived CDR1 and CDR2 are LNHDA and SQIVND (reference sequence). The CDR3 totals 13 residues. The V gene lost 8 bases and the J gene lost 5 bases, with 13 bases spanning the gap. The CDR3 spells CASSVSANNEQFF. The CDR3 nucleotides read TGTGCCAGTTCGGTTAGCGCGAACAATGAGCAGTTCTTC.

The sample holds a few counts of this clone. The rearrangement links TRBV19 to TRBJ2-7; TRBD2 aligns across 15 bases. The germline gives CDR1 LNHDA, CDR2 SQIVND (reference sequence). This CDR3 has 16 amino acids. Trimming cost V 5 bases and J 4 bases; bases outside gene matches: 6. The CDR3 is CASSPGLAGGIYEQYF. In nucleotides, the CDR3 is TGTGCCAGTAGTCCAGGACTAGCGGGAGGGATATACGAGCAGTACTTC.

The chain has TRBV7-6 and TRBJ2-7; D perhaps matches TRBD2 (6 bases). Looked up from germline, CDR1 is SGHVS and CDR2 is FNYEAQ. This CDR3 is 14 amino acids long. V lost 5 bases and J 0 bases, leaving 11 bases between the germline ends. This CDR3 is CASSRAGPSYEQYF. The CDR3 nucleotides read TGTGCCAGCAGCCGAGCGGGTCCCTCCTACGAGCAGTACTTC.

The genes are TRBV28 and TRBJ1-3; weak D call: TRBD1 (5 bases). CDR1 and CDR2 (germline): MDHEN, SYDVKM. There are 13 residues in the CDR3. Trimming cost V 9 bases and J 2 bases, with 11 bases left between them. The chain's CDR3 is CASVWGAGNTIYF. The CDR3 coding sequence is TGTGCCAGTGTTTGGGGGGCTGGAAACACCATATATTTT.

The chain recombines TRBV7-9 with TRBJ2-2; TRBD1 matches 7 bases. With 6 bases clipped from V and 7 bases from J, the junction kept 8 bases outside the gene matches. The CDR3 spans 14 residues. The germline CDR1 and CDR2 sequences are SEHNR and FQNEAQ (reference sequence). This CDR3 is CASSIGQVGGELFF. The CDR3 coding sequence is TGTGCCAGCAGTATCGGACAGGTCGGCGGGGAGCTGTTTTTT. The full variable domain, in which reference TRBV7-9 and TRBJ2-2 provide the parts outside the CDR3, is DTGVSQNPRHKITKRGQNVTFRCDPISEHNRLYWYRQTLGQGPEFLTYFQNEAQLEKSRLLSDRFSAERPKGSFSTLEIQRTEQGDSAMYLCASSIGQVGGELFFGEGSRLTVL.